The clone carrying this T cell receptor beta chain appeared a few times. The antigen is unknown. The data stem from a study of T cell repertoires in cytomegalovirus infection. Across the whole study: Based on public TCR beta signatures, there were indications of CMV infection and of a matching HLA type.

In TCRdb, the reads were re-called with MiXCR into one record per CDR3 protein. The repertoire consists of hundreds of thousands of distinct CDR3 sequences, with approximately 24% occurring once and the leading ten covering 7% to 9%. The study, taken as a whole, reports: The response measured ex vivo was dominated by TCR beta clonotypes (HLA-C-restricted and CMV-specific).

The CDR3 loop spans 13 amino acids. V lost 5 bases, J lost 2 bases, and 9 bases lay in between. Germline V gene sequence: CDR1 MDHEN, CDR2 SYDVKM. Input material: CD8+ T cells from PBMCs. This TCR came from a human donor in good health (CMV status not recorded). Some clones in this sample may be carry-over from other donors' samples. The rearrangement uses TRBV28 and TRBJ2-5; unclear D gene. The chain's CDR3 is CASSPIGQETQYF. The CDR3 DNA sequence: TGTGCCAGCAGTCCGATCGGACAAGAGACCCAGTACTTC.